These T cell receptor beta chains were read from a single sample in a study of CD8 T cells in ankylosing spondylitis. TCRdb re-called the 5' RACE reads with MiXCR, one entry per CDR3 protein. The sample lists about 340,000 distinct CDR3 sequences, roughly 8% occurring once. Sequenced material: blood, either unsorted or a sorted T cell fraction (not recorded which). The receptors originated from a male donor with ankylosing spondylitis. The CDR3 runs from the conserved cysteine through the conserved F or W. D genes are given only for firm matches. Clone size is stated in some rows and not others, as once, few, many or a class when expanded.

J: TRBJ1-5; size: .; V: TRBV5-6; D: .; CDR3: CASSAERGNQPQHF; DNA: TGTGCCAGCAGCGCGGAACGGGGGAATCAGCCCCAGCATTTT
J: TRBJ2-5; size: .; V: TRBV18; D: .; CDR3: CASSPTRDQETQYF; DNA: TGTGCCAGCTCACCAACCCGGGACCAAGAGACCCAGTACTTC
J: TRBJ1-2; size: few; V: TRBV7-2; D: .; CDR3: CASSFRSGEFYGYTF; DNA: TGTGCCAGCAGCTTCAGGTCAGGGGAGTTCTATGGCTACACCTTC
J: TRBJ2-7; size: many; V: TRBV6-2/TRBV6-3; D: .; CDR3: CASSYNGVEQYF; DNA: TGTGCCAGCAGTTACAACGGGGTCGAGCAGTACTTC
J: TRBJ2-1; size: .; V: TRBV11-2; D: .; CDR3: CASTKDLAPYNEQFF; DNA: TGTGCCAGCACCAAAGACCTAGCGCCTTACAATGAGCAGTTCTTC
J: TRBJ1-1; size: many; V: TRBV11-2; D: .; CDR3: CASSLVGVEGTEAFF; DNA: TGTGCCAGCAGCTTAGTAGGGGTGGAAGGAACTGAAGCTTTCTTT
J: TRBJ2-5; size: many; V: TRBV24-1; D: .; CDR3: CATSDWLQETQYF; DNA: TGTGCCACCAGTGATTGGTTACAAGAGACCCAGTACTTC
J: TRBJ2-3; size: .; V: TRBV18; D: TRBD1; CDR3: CASSPARDSPDTQYF; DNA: TGTGCCAGCTCACCAGCCCGGGACAGCCCAGATACGCAGTATTTT
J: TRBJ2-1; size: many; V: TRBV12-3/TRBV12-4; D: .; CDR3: CASSWRDSSYNEQFF; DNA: TGTGCCAGCAGTTGGAGGGACAGCTCCTACAATGAGCAGTTCTTC
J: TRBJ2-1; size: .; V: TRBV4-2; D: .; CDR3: CASSLPSPHEQFF; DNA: TGTGCCAGCAGCCTTCCCAGTCCCCATGAGCAGTTCTTC
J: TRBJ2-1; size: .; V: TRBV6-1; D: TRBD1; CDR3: CASRTDRVPNEQFF; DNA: TGTGCCAGCAGGACGGACAGGGTCCCCAATGAGCAGTTCTTC
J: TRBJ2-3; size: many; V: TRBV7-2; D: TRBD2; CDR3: CASSGGLAVDTQYF; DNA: TGTGCCAGCAGCGGGGGACTAGCGGTGGATACGCAGTATTTT
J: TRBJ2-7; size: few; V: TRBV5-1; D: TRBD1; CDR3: CASSLAGQGVVYEQYF; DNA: TGCGCCAGCAGCTTGGCCGGACAGGGGGTAGTATACGAGCAGTACTTC
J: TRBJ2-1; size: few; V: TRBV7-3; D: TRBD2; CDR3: CASSVRVIGTSGRNEQFF; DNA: TGTGCCAGCAGCGTAAGAGTTATAGGGACTAGCGGGAGGAATGAGCAGTTCTTC
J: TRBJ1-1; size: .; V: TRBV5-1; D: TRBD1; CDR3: CASSMTGDRLSTEAFF; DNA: TGCGCCAGCAGCATGACAGGGGACAGGTTGTCCACTGAAGCTTTCTTT
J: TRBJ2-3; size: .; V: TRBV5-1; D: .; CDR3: CASSLGQLDTQYF; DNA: TGCGCCAGCAGCTTGGGACAGCTAGATACGCAGTATTTT
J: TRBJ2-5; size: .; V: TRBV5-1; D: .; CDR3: CASSLVSDQETQYF; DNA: TGCGCCAGCAGCTTGGTTTCAGACCAAGAGACCCAGTACTTC
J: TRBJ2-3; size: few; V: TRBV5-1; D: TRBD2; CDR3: CASSAAGGTSGSFRADTQYF; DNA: TGCGCCAGCAGCGCCGCCGGGGGGACTAGCGGGAGTTTTCGCGCAGATACGCAGTATTTT
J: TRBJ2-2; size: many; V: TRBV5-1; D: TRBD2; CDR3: CASSRGAGELFF; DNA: TGCGCCAGCAGCCGGGGGGCCGGGGAGCTGTTTTTT
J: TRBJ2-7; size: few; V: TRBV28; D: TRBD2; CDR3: CASSPTSGLGYEQYF; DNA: TGTGCCAGCAGTCCCACTAGCGGGCTTGGGTACGAGCAGTACTTC
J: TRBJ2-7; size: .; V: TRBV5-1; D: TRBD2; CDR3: CASSLEASGGYEQYF; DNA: TGCGCCAGCAGCTTGGAGGCTAGCGGGGGCTACGAGCAGTACTTC
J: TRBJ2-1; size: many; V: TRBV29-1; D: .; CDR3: CSVSGRAYNEQFF; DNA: TGCAGCGTTTCCGGCAGGGCTTACAATGAGCAGTTCTTC
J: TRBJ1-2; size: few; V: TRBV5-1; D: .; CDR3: CASSLASDGYTF; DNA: TGCGCCAGCAGCTTGGCCTCGGATGGCTACACCTTC
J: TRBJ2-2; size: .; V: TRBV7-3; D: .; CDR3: CASSFRGTEELFF; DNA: TGTGCCAGCAGCTTTCGGGGGACCGAGGAGCTGTTTTTT
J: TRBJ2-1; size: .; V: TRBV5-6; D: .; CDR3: CASRRAPGRRYNEQFF; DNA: TGTGCCAGCAGACGTGCCCCGGGACGTCGATACAATGAGCAGTTCTTC
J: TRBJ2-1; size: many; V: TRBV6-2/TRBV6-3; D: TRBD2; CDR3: CASSSGNAGGEQFF; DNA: TGTGCCAGCTCTAGCGGGAACGCCGGGGGGGAGCAGTTCTTC
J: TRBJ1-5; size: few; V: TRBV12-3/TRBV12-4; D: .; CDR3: CASSQQGHQPQHF; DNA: TGTGCCAGCAGCCAGCAGGGCCATCAGCCCCAGCATTTT
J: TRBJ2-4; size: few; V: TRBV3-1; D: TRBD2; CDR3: CASSQDPGLGPNIQYF; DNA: TGTGCCAGCAGCCAAGACCCGGGACTAGGACCAAACATTCAGTACTTC
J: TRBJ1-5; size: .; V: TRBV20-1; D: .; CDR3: CSAEGRVINQPQHF; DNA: TGCAGTGCTGAGGGACGGGTGATTAATCAGCCCCAGCATTTT